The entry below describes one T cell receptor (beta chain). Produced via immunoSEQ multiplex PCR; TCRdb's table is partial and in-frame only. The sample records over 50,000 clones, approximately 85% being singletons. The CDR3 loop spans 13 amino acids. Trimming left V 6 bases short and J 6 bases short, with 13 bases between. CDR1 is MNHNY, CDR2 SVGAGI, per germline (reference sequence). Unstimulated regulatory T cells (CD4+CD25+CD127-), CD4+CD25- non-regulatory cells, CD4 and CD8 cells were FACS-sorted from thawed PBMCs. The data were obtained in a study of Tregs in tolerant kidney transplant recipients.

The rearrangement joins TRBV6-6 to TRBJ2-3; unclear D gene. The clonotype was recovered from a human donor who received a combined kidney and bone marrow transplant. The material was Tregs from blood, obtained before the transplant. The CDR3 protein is CASSGTLLDTQYF. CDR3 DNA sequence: TGTGCCAGCAGCGGAACCTTGCTGGATACGCAGTATTTT.